The 29 T cell receptor beta chains below come from one sample, sequenced in a study of blood T cell repertoires in COVID-19. The assay was immunoSEQ multiplex PCR, and TCRdb's table has in-frame clones only and misses some. The table includes a few hundred thousand clones, 89% detected once. The sample comprised peripheral blood. The source is a young man who had recovered from COVID-19.

V is TRBV7-9 and J is TRBJ1-4; D gene uncertain. CDR1 and CDR2 from the germline V gene are SEHNR and FQNEAQ (reference sequence). The CDR3 loop spans 15 amino acids. Deletions cut 3 bases from V and 0 bases from J, with 8 bases between. CDR3 DNA sequence: TGTGCCAGCAGCTTTGAGCTTGCAACTAATGAAAAACTGTTTTTT. The encoded protein is CASSFELATNEKLFF.

The J gene is TRBJ2-7, the V gene TRBV14; maybe TRBD2 (6 bases). The CDR3 extends over 13 amino acids. Germline lookup yields CDR1 SGHDN and CDR2 FVKESK. V lost 6 bases, J lost 1 base, and 10 bases lay in between. The CDR3 region is CASRRRGSYEQYF. CDR3 DNA sequence: TGTGCCAGCAGGCGGCGGGGTTCCTACGAGCAGTACTTC.

The J gene is TRBJ2-5, the V gene TRBV7-7; a weak D match, TRBD2 (6 bases). Per germline, CDR1 SSHAT and CDR2 FNYEAQ (reference sequence). The V and J ends lost 2 bases and 1 base respectively, with 14 bases between them. The CDR3 spans 16 residues. CDR3 sequence reads: CASSLNGGATQETQYF. DNA for the CDR3: TGTGCCAGCAGCTTAAACGGCGGGGCGACCCAAGAGACCCAGTACTTC.

V and J are TRBV5-6 and TRBJ1-2; 7 nucleotides match TRBD1. The V segment lost 5 bases and the J segment 5 bases; nucleotides outside the gene matches: 6. Germline V lookup: CDR1 SGHDT, CDR2 YYEEEE. This CDR3 is 13 amino acids long. CDR3 in DNA: TGTGCCAGCAGTCTAGGGACAGCTTATGGCTACACCTTC. This gives the protein CASSLGTAYGYTF. Full variable domain (rest looked up from reference TRBV5-6 and TRBJ1-2): DAGVTQSPTHLIKTRGQQVTLRCSPKSGHDTVSWYQQALGQGPQFIFQYYEEEERQRGNFPDRFSGHQFPNYSSELNVNALLLGDSALYLCASSLGTAYGYTFGSGTRLTVV.

This clone was observed a few times. This chain connects TRBV4-2 to TRBJ1-1; no reliable D call. Trimming took off 1 base at V and 0 bases at J, with 15 bases between the two ends. The V gene's germline CDR1 is LGHNA and CDR2 YNFKEQ. The CDR3 has 17 residues. The CDR3 DNA follows: TGTGCCAGCAGCCAAGCTGTTACAGACCCCATGAACACTGAAGCTTTCTTT. Residues: CASSQAVTDPMNTEAFF.

The chain couples TRBV11-2 to TRBJ2-2; D unclear. CDR3 length: 16 residues. Germline V lookup: CDR1 SGHAT, CDR2 FQNNGV. Trimming left V 2 bases short and J 4 bases short, with 14 bases between. In DNA, the CDR3 is TGTGCCAGCAGCTTATCGCGCCCGCACGCCACCGGGGAGCTGTTTTTT. Translating it yields CASSLSRPHATGELFF.

This sequence joins TRBV20-1 and TRBJ1-1, with TRBD1 as a possible D gene (6 bases). Germline lookup yields CDR1 DFQATT and CDR2 SNEGSKA (reference sequence). The CDR3 extends over 13 amino acids. The V end was cut by 3 bases, the J end by 3 bases, with 11 bases between. CDR3 in DNA: TGCAGTGCTAGTGGGGGGCTGTACACTGAAGCTTTCTTT. Translating it yields CSASGGLYTEAFF.

The rearrangement links TRBV19 to TRBJ2-3, with 8 bases that match TRBD1. Germline V gene lookup returns CDR1 LNHDA and CDR2 SQIVND (reference sequence). Trimming cost V 5 bases and J 1 base; bases outside gene matches: 8. This CDR3 has 16 residues. The CDR3 coding sequence is TGTGCCAGTAGTTCGCACGGACAGGGAGGCACAGATACGCAGTATTTT. This encodes CASSSHGQGGTDTQYF.

The rearrangement links TRBV4-1 to TRBJ2-5; 9 nucleotides line up with TRBD2. From germline, CDR1 is MGHRA and CDR2 YSYEKL. The length of the CDR3 is 15 residues. Unmatched junction bases numbered 7, after V lost 3 bases and J lost 5 bases. CDR3 amino acids: CASSQKSGRLETQYF. CDR3 sequence (DNA): TGCGCCAGCAGCCAGAAAAGCGGGAGGCTCGAGACCCAGTACTTC.

The CDR3 DNA follows: TGTGCCAGCAGCCAAACCGGGGGTGTCGGTTCACCCCTCCACTTT. Translation: CASSQTGGVGSPLHF. The chain carries TRBV5-5 and TRBJ1-6; D perhaps matches TRBD1 (5 bases). V lost 4 bases and J 9 bases, leaving 17 bases between the germline ends. CDR3 length equals 15 residues. The germline V gene encodes CDR1 SGHKS and CDR2 YYEKEE (reference sequence).

This rearrangement joins TRBV19 to TRBJ2-1; unclear D gene. With 0 bases removed from V and 13 bases from J, the gap between germline ends came to 13 bases. The CDR3 contains 13 residues. The V gene's germline CDR1 is LNHDA and CDR2 SQIVND (reference sequence). The CDR3 DNA reads TGTGCCAGTAGTATAGATAACGAGAGGAGTCAGTTCTTC. Residues: CASSIDNERSQFF.

The count of this clone is one. The rearrangement joins TRBV6-1 to TRBJ1-5; D possibly corresponds to TRBD1 (6 bases). The germline V gene encodes CDR1 MNHNS and CDR2 SASEGT. V lost 2 bases, J lost 6 bases, and 14 bases lay in between. The CDR3 extends over 15 amino acids. The CDR3 protein is CASSEWGGAFQPQHF. CDR3 DNA sequence: TGTGCCAGCAGTGAATGGGGGGGCGCCTTTCAGCCCCAGCATTTT.

The chain joins TRBV5-1 to TRBJ2-7, with 10 nucleotides matching TRBD1. V lost 4 bases to trimming and J lost 1 base; unmatched junction nucleotides: 8. Germline lookup yields CDR1 SGHRS and CDR2 YFSETQ. The CDR3 extends over 16 amino acids. The CDR3 region has the DNA TGCGCCAGCAGCCCGGGACAGGGGTTCGGGTCCTACGAGCAGTACTTC. Amino acids: CASSPGQGFGSYEQYF. The entire variable domain, with the rest obtained from reference TRBV5-1 and TRBJ2-7, is as follows: KAGVTQTPRYLIKTRGQQVTLSCSPISGHRSVSWYQQTPGQGLQFLFEYFSETQRNKGNFPGRFSGRQFSNSRSEMNVSTLELGDSALYLCASSPGQGFGSYEQYFGPGTRLTVT.

The chain carries TRBV19 and TRBJ2-3; D is unclear. Trimming left V 3 bases short and J 2 bases short, with 9 bases between. The CDR3 totals 14 residues. Germline assignment: CDR1 LNHDA and CDR2 SQIVND (reference sequence). The CDR3, as DNA: TGTGCCAGTAGTATGGCAACCCTCACAGATACGCAGTATTTT. Its translation: CASSMATLTDTQYF.

This clone was seen just once. The CDR3 here is CSVDRDRGGGQFF. The CDR3 bases are TGCAGCGTTGACCGGGACAGGGGAGGTGGACAGTTCTTC. The J gene is TRBJ2-1, the V gene TRBV29-1, with 10 bases identical to TRBD1. J was trimmed by 13 bases and V by 3 bases; bases with no gene match: 9. The CDR3 sequence is 13 residues long. Germline-derived CDR1 and CDR2 are SQVTM and ANQGSEA.

This chain links TRBV10-3 with TRBJ2-2; 7 bases are a match to TRBD1. The germline CDR1 and CDR2 sequences are ENHRY and SYGVKD. The V gene end was trimmed by 5 bases and the J gene end by 4 bases; junction bases not matched to a gene: 4. The CDR3 extends over 14 amino acids. The CDR3 loop reads CAISLGQVTGELFF. Written as DNA, the CDR3 is TGTGCCATCAGTCTCGGACAGGTCACCGGGGAGCTGTTTTTT.

This rearrangement joins TRBV2 to TRBJ1-1; D ambiguous. V shed 2 bases and J shed 3 bases, with 10 bases lying between them. Germline CDR1 SNHLY, CDR2 FYNNEI. The CDR3 contains 14 residues. As DNA, the CDR3 is TGTGCCAGCAGTGAATCTGGCCTCCACACTGAAGCTTTCTTT. Its protein product is CASSESGLHTEAFF.

This clone was observed a few times. The chain links TRBV27 to TRBJ1-5, with TRBD1 matching over 10 bases. V lost 4 bases and J lost 2; bases outside the gene matches: 5. Germline loops: CDR1 MNHEY, CDR2 SMNVEV (reference sequence). CDR3 size: 16 residues. The CDR3 loop is CASSSDRGPGNQPQHF. CDR3 nucleotides: TGTGCCAGCAGTTCCGACAGGGGGCCCGGCAATCAGCCCCAGCATTTT.

This chain connects TRBV19 to TRBJ2-1, with D hard to call. The CDR3 totals 17 residues. V was cut by 2 bases and J by 1 base, with 15 bases left in between. Germline V gene sequence: CDR1 LNHDA, CDR2 SQIVND (reference sequence). CDR3 loop: CASSISRIFGSYNEQFF. The CDR3 region has the DNA TGTGCCAGTAGTATAAGTAGGATCTTCGGGTCCTACAATGAGCAGTTCTTC.

The chain recombines TRBV6-5 with TRBJ1-1, with 9 nucleotides matching TRBD1. V trimming: 6 bases; J trimming: 5 bases; junction bases outside the gene matches: 10. The length of the CDR3 is 15 residues. Germline lookup yields CDR1 MNHEY and CDR2 SVGAGI. The CDR3 coding sequence is TGTGCCAGCAGCCTCGGGACAGGGTGGGAGACTGAAGCTTTCTTT. It encodes CASSLGTGWETEAFF.

The chain links TRBV4-2 to TRBJ2-2; D is ambiguous. CDR3 length equals 17 residues. CDR1 and CDR2 (germline): LGHNA, YNFKEQ. V lost 0 bases to trimming and J lost 0 bases, with 11 bases between them. The CDR3 coding sequence is TGTGCCAGCAGCCAAGATGTCCACACCGCGAACACCGGGGAGCTGTTTTTT. Translating it yields CASSQDVHTANTGELFF.

This clone was found many times. Other DNA sequences in this sample translate to the same CDR3. The chain links TRBV15 to TRBJ1-5, with TRBD1 matching 9 bases. The CDR3 covers 14 residues. Trimming at V came to 5 bases and at J to 4 bases, leaving 3 bases not matched to a gene. Germline V lookup: CDR1 LNHNV, CDR2 YYDKDF (reference sequence). Here the CDR3 reads CATSRGQGNQPQHF. The CDR3 DNA reads TGTGCCACCAGCCGAGGACAGGGGAATCAGCCCCAGCATTTT.

The chain couples TRBV30 to TRBJ2-7; 7 bases line up with TRBD2. Trimming cost V 2 bases and J 3 bases; bases outside gene matches: 13. The germline V gene has CDR1 GTSNPN and CDR2 SVGIG (reference sequence). The CDR3 sequence is 16 residues long. Written as DNA, the CDR3 is TGTGCCTGGAGTATCCCTCCATGGAGGGAGGGCTACGAGCAGTACTTC. It yields the protein CAWSIPPWREGYEQYF.

The V gene is TRBV6-5, the J gene TRBJ2-7, with a tentative D call TRBD2 (6 bases). Looked up from germline, CDR1 is MNHEY and CDR2 is SVGAGI. The CDR3 is 14 amino acids. V lost 5 bases and J lost 2, with 13 bases in between. The CDR3 spells CASSPGLYTYEQYF. DNA for the CDR3: TGTGCCAGCAGTCCGGGACTGTACACCTACGAGCAGTACTTC.

The chain couples TRBV9 to TRBJ2-7; 8 bases are shared with TRBD2. The CDR3 is made up of 15 amino acids. With 0 bases clipped from V and 0 bases from J, the junction kept 2 bases outside the gene matches. Germline V gives CDR1 SGDLS, CDR2 YYNGEE. CDR3 nucleotide sequence: TGTGCCAGCAGCGTAGCAGCGGGGGCCTCCTACGAGCAGTACTTC. Translation: CASSVAAGASYEQYF.

The chain combines TRBV18 with TRBJ2-7, with D maybe TRBD1 (5 bases). V gave up 3 bases and J gave up 3 bases, with 18 bases separating them. The CDR3 contains 16 residues. CDR1 KGHSH and CDR2 LQKENI come from the germline V gene. The CDR3 nucleotides read TGTGCCAGCTCACCCGCCGACAGCTCCTTACTCTACGAGCAGTACTTC. Encoded protein: CASSPADSSLLYEQYF.

This clone was observed a handful of times. This chain joins TRBV30 and TRBJ2-1; TRBD1 aligns across 9 bases. Germline V gene data show CDR1 as GTSNPN and CDR2 as SVGIG (reference sequence). The CDR3 has 15 residues. The V and J ends lost 5 bases and 7 bases, in that order; junction bases with no gene match: 12. Here the CDR3 DNA reads TGTGCCTGGGACCCAGGGACAGGGAGGACGAATGAGCAGTTCTTC. Residues: CAWDPGTGRTNEQFF.

The chain joins TRBV11-3 to TRBJ2-1; 9 positions agree with TRBD2. V lost 2 bases to trimming and J lost 7 bases; unmatched junction nucleotides: 6. CDR3 length: 15 residues. Germline V gene lookup returns CDR1 SGHNT and CDR2 YENEEA. The CDR3 spells CASSLRAGGGNEQFF. DNA of the CDR3: TGTGCCAGCAGCTTAAGGGCGGGAGGGGGAAATGAGCAGTTCTTC.

CDR3 sequence reads: CASSPLQQGSLAKNIQYF. The CDR3 DNA reads as TGTGCCAGCTCACCACTCCAACAGGGGTCCTTGGCCAAAAACATTCAGTACTTC. The V and J genes are TRBV18 and TRBJ2-4; 7 bases align to TRBD1. The CDR3 is 18 amino acids. Germline CDR1 and CDR2: KGHSH and LQKENI. V was pared by 1 base and J by 1 base, with 10 bases of the junction left unmatched.